This is a list of T cell receptor beta chains from one sample in a study of cytomegalovirus exposure and HLA in healthy donors. Profiled with immunoSEQ multiplex PCR; TCRdb holds only in-frame clones, not every one. The sample holds roughly 220,000 clones, approximately 81% seen once. The sequencing sample was made of PBMCs. These TCRs come from a young man in good health and CMV-seronegative. Both conserved end residues are part of each CDR3. D genes are given only for firm matches. A clone size is listed for some rows: how often the clone was seen (once, few, many), or a class if it is expanded.

d_call	clone_size	v_call	j_call	cdr3_nt	cdr3_aa
TRBD2	.	TRBV10-1	TRBJ2-2	TGCGCCAGCAGTGAGGTAGCGGGGGGAAGGACCGGGGAGCTGTTTTTT	CASSEVAGGRTGELFF
.	.	TRBV2	TRBJ2-1	TGTGCCAGCAGTGAAAGGGGAAATGAGCAGTTCTTC	CASSERGNEQFF
.	.	TRBV6-5	TRBJ1-2	TGTGCCAGCAGGATTAACAGGGATCAGAACTATGGCTACACCTTC	CASRINRDQNYGYTF
.	.	TRBV18	TRBJ2-5	TGTGCCAGCTCACCACCTGACAGGCGAGAGACCCAGTACTTC	CASSPPDRRETQYF
TRBD1	.	TRBV19	TRBJ1-2	TGTGCCAGTAGTCCAGGGGGGAATGGCTACACCTTC	CASSPGGNGYTF
TRBD1	.	TRBV6-5	TRBJ2-2	TGTGCCAGCAGGACAGGGCCCGGGGAGCTGTTTTTT	CASRTGPGELFF
.	.	TRBV28	TRBJ1-1	TGTGCCAGCAGTTTATTAAGGCAGGACACTGAAGCTTTCTTT	CASSLLRQDTEAFF
TRBD1	.	TRBV6-1	TRBJ1-3	TGTGCCAGCAGTGAATGGGACAGACTCTCTGGAAACACCATATATTTT	CASSEWDRLSGNTIYF
TRBD2	.	TRBV5-4	TRBJ2-3	TGTGCCAGCAGCTTGAGCGGGGGACTCACAGATACGCAGTATTTT	CASSLSGGLTDTQYF
.	.	TRBV29-1	TRBJ2-3	TGCAGCGTTGGGCAGGTCACAGATACGCAGTATTTT	CSVGQVTDTQYF
TRBD2	.	TRBV5-1	TRBJ2-3	TGCGCCAGCAGCTCCGGACTAGCGGGGGGGCCCGGAGCAGATACGCAGTATTTT	CASSSGLAGGPGADTQYF
TRBD1	.	TRBV18	TRBJ1-2	TGTGCCAGCTCACCAATGGGACAGGGGGCGCGCAGATTGATTAACTATGGCTACACCTTC	CASSPMGQGARRLINYGYTF
TRBD2	.	TRBV29-1	TRBJ2-1	TGCAGCGTTGAAGGGACTAGCGGGGGGGCCCTTGTATATAATGAGCAGTTCTTC	CSVEGTSGGALVYNEQFF
TRBD2	.	TRBV5-4	TRBJ2-1	TGTGCCAGCAGCGCACCGGGACTAGCGGGAATTTCCTACAATGAGCAGTTCTTC	CASSAPGLAGISYNEQFF
.	.	TRBV13	TRBJ1-5	TGTGCCAGCAGCTTAGGGGGGGGTCAGCCCCAGCATTTT	CASSLGGGQPQHF
.	.	TRBV4-3	TRBJ1-1	TGCGCCAGCAGCCAAGACGGGGGAACTGAAGCTTTCTTT	CASSQDGGTEAFF
.	.	TRBV11-3	TRBJ1-1	TGTGCCAGCAGCGCAGGGGCTATGAACACTGAAGCTTTCTTT	CASSAGAMNTEAFF
TRBD1	.	TRBV6-5	TRBJ1-2	TGTGCCAGCAGTTACAGACAGGGAGGAGGCTACACCTTC	CASSYRQGGGYTF
TRBD1	.	TRBV2	TRBJ2-7	TGTGCCAGCAGTGGAGGACAGGTTACCTACGAGCAGTACTTC	CASSGGQVTYEQYF
TRBD2	.	TRBV29-1	TRBJ2-5	TGCAGCGTTGAGGCGGGAGGGGAGACCCAGTACTTC	CSVEAGGETQYF
.	.	TRBV5-1	TRBJ2-7	TGCGCCAGCAGCGTTACAGGGAGTCGCTACGAGCAGTACTTC	CASSVTGSRYEQYF
.	.	TRBV5-1	TRBJ2-1	TGCGCCAGCAGCGCCGAACCGGACAGTTACAATGAGCAGTTCTTC	CASSAEPDSYNEQFF
.	.	TRBV7-2	TRBJ2-7	TGTGCCAGCAGCCTACCGGACAGTCAGCAGTACTTC	CASSLPDSQQYF
TRBD2	.	TRBV5-8	TRBJ2-4	TGTGCCAGCTTAATGGGGGGGTTTCTAGCCAAAAACATTCAGTACTTC	CASLMGGFLAKNIQYF
TRBD1	.	TRBV5-6	TRBJ2-4	TGTGCCAGCAGCGGGGACAGGGCCACTTGGAACATTCAGTACTTC	CASSGDRATWNIQYF
TRBD1	.	TRBV7-2	TRBJ1-3	TGTGCCAGCAGCTTAGACCTTAGGACAGGCGGAAACACCATATATTTT	CASSLDLRTGGNTIYF
.	.	TRBV7-9	TRBJ2-7	TGTGCCAGCAGCTTAATTTCGGGGATCGACGAGCAGTACTTC	CASSLISGIDEQYF
TRBD2	.	TRBV6-6	TRBJ2-7	TGTGCCAGCAGTCTTAGCGGGGGGGTAGACGAGCAGTACTTC	CASSLSGGVDEQYF
TRBD1	.	TRBV6-6	TRBJ1-5	TGTGCCAGCAGTGGACAGGGGGACAATCAGCCCCAGCATTTT	CASSGQGDNQPQHF
TRBD1	.	TRBV9	TRBJ2-2	TGTGCCAGCAGCGCCGGGACAGGGGCCGGGGAGCTGTTTTTT	CASSAGTGAGELFF
.	.	TRBV2	TRBJ1-3	TGTGCCAGCAGTGAAACCGGGATAGGGTCTGGAAACACCATATATTTT	CASSETGIGSGNTIYF
TRBD1	.	TRBV27	TRBJ1-2	TGTGCCAGCAGTCCCCGACAGGGTTTTTTGTCTGGCTACACCTTC	CASSPRQGFLSGYTF
TRBD2	few	TRBV29-1	TRBJ2-5	TGCAGCGTTATAGCCCTCGGGGGGGGCCAGGGGGAGACCCAGTACTTC	CSVIALGGGQGETQYF
TRBD1	.	TRBV19	TRBJ2-1	TGTGCCAGTAGGGCAGGGGGCGGATACAATGAGCAGTTCTTC	CASRAGGGYNEQFF
.	.	TRBV6-6	TRBJ2-7	TGTGCCAGCGGCCGGGACAACTCCTACGAGCAGTACTTC	CASGRDNSYEQYF
TRBD1	.	TRBV7-8	TRBJ1-2	TGTGCCAGCAGCAACACAGGGGTCTATGGCTACACCTTC	CASSNTGVYGYTF
.	.	TRBV4-3	TRBJ2-5	TGCGCCAGCAGCCAAGAGTCGCCGGGTAGCCAAGAGACCCAGTACTTC	CASSQESPGSQETQYF
TRBD1	.	TRBV6-5	TRBJ1-4	TGTGCCAGCAGGACAGGGGGTGAAAAACTGTTTTTT	CASRTGGEKLFF